A selection of T cell receptor beta chains follows, all from one sample in a study of regulatory T cells in long-lasting Graves disease. One entry per CDR3 protein results from TCRdb running MiXCR on the multiplex PCR reads. Here the sample spans about 470,000 distinct CDR3 sequences, around 21% being singletons. Specimen: peripheral blood mononuclear cells (PBMCs), collected when the disease was refractory, from a patient treated with antithyroid drugs. The receptor set was obtained from a female donor with Graves disease. CDR3s include the opening cysteine and the closing phenylalanine or tryptophan. The order of the fields is CDR3 length, clone size, J gene, D gene, V gene, CDR3 DNA, CDR3 protein. The D gene is left open where the match is weak. The size field is filled for only some rows; it gives once, few, many or a size class.

>13|many|TRBJ1-1|TRBD1|TRBV30
TGTGCCTGGAGTCGGGACAGAAGGACTGAAGCTTTCTTT
CAWSRDRRTEAFF
>18|few|TRBJ2-6|NA|TRBV18
TGTGCCAGCTCACCCTACAGGGAGCATTGGTCTGGGGCCAACGTCCTGACTTTC
CASSPYREHWSGANVLTF
>19|many|TRBJ1-2|NA|TRBV28
TGTGCCAGCAGTTTATCGGGCCCAACAGGGTTCGTCTTGGGCTATGGCTACACCTTC
CASSLSGPTGFVLGYGYTF
>15|few|TRBJ2-6|NA|TRBV20-1
TGCAGTGCTAGCGGGGTCCCCCAGGGGGCCAACGTCCTGACTTTC
CSASGVPQGANVLTF
>13|NA|TRBJ2-2|NA|TRBV20-1
TGCAGTGCTAGAGGACAGACCACCGGGGAGCTGTTTTTT
CSARGQTTGELFF
>16|NA|TRBJ2-3|NA|TRBV15
TGTGCCACCAGCAGAGATGAGGACCGATCCACAGATACGCAGTATTTT
CATSRDEDRSTDTQYF
>16|many|TRBJ1-1|TRBD1|TRBV11-2
TGTGCCAGCAGCTTAGATTGGGGACAGAAGAACACTGAAGCTTTCTTT
CASSLDWGQKNTEAFF
>14|NA|TRBJ2-7|NA|TRBV4-2
TGTGCCAGCAGCCAAGCCACGGATAACTACGAGCAGTACTTC
CASSQATDNYEQYF
>14|many|TRBJ1-2|TRBD1|TRBV29-1
TGCAGCGCCCCCACCCAGGGGGCAAACTATGGCTACACCTTC
CSAPTQGANYGYTF
>18|NA|TRBJ2-2|TRBD2|TRBV5-1
TGCGCCAGCAGCTCAATGTCCCGGACTAGCGGTTACACCGGGGAGCTGTTTTTT
CASSSMSRTSGYTGELFF
>12|NA|TRBJ1-2|NA|TRBV20-1
TGCAGTGCTGTTACCGGGACAAGTGGCTACACCTTC
CSAVTGTSGYTF
>16|NA|TRBJ2-1|TRBD2|TRBV7-7
TGTGCTAGCAGCTTAGACTACGCGGGAGAGAACAATGAGCAGTTCTTC
CASSLDYAGENNEQFF
>16|few|TRBJ1-4|TRBD1|TRBV20-1
TGCAGTGTTGACGGGACAGGGGAAGAAACTAATGAAAAACTGTTTTTT
CSVDGTGEETNEKLFF
>15|NA|TRBJ2-1|NA|TRBV29-1
TGCAGCGCGGAGGGGCGGTCGCACTCCTACAATGAGCAGTTCTTC
CSAEGRSHSYNEQFF
>15|few|TRBJ2-3|TRBD2|TRBV20-1
TGCAGTGCGGGAGGGCGGGAGAAGGGCACAGATACGCAGTATTTT
CSAGGREKGTDTQYF
>17|many|TRBJ2-5|TRBD2|TRBV27
TGTGCCAGCAGTTTGTTAACTAGCGGGAGAAACCAAGAGACCCAGTACTTC
CASSLLTSGRNQETQYF
>13|many|TRBJ1-2|NA|TRBV28
TGTGCCAGCAGTTCGACAGGCCGCTATGGCTACACCTTC
CASSSTGRYGYTF
>13|many|TRBJ1-2|NA|TRBV27
TGTGCCAGCAGTTTAACGACAGGCTATGGCTACACCTTC
CASSLTTGYGYTF
>15|NA|TRBJ2-7|TRBD1|TRBV20-1
TGCAGTGCTACAGGGTCAGGGGGTCTCTCCTACGAGCAGTACTTC
CSATGSGGLSYEQYF
>16|many|TRBJ1-1|NA|TRBV19
TGTGCCAGTAGTATAGTGGGCGGGCAGCTGAACACTGAAGCTTTCTTT
CASSIVGGQLNTEAFF
>15|many|TRBJ1-2|TRBD1|TRBV24-1
TGTGCCACCAGTGAAGGGACAGGCCATAACTATGGCTACACCTTC
CATSEGTGHNYGYTF
>12|NA|TRBJ2-7|NA|TRBV6-5
TGTGCCAGCAGTTACCCTTCGAGTGAGCAGTACTTC
CASSYPSSEQYF
>17|few|TRBJ1-5|NA|TRBV24-1
TGTGCCACCAGTGATTCCATCGGGACTCTCTGGTCTCAGCCCCAGCATTTT
CATSDSIGTLWSQPQHF
>16|few|TRBJ2-7|NA|TRBV28
TGTGCCAGCAGCCACAGGGACATCTCAAATCCCTACGAGCAGTACTTC
CASSHRDISNPYEQYF
>13|NA|TRBJ2-7|NA|TRBV28
TGTGCCGGCAGTTTAGGGGCTAGATACGAGCAGTACTTC
CAGSLGARYEQYF
>13|few|TRBJ2-7|NA|TRBV20-1
TGCAGTGCTAGAGGCCCCGGGACCTACGAGCAGTACTTC
CSARGPGTYEQYF
>15|NA|TRBJ1-2|NA|TRBV2
TGTGCCAGCAGGGACCGGGACACCTCTAACTATGGCTACACCTTC
CASRDRDTSNYGYTF
>16|few|TRBJ2-2|NA|TRBV30
TGTGCCTGGAGTGTGGGCGGGACTCTTGACACCGGGGAGCTGTTTTTT
CAWSVGGTLDTGELFF
>21|NA|TRBJ2-7|TRBD2|TRBV10-3
TGTGCCATCAGACCGGGACTAGCGGGAGTCCCCGGGAAAAACTCGAGGGACGAGCAGTACTTC
CAIRPGLAGVPGKNSRDEQYF
>14|many|TRBJ1-2|NA|TRBV10-3
TGTGCCATCAGCCAAAGCAGGGATCGCTATGGCTACACCTTC
CAISQSRDRYGYTF
>14|NA|TRBJ2-7|TRBD2|TRBV27
TGTGCCAGCAGAACCCTAGCGGGAGTACCCGAGCAGTACTTC
CASRTLAGVPEQYF
>15|many|TRBJ1-6|TRBD1|TRBV12-3/TRBV12-4
TGTGCCAGCAGTTTTAGGGACAGCCTTAATTCACCCCTCCACTTT
CASSFRDSLNSPLHF
>13|few|TRBJ2-7|NA|TRBV6-1
TGTGCCAGCAGTCACGAACAGGTCTACGAGCAGTACTTC
CASSHEQVYEQYF
>13|NA|TRBJ2-5|NA|TRBV6-1
TGTGCCAGCAGTGAAGCATATTTAGGGACCCAGTACTTC
CASSEAYLGTQYF
>12|many|TRBJ2-2|NA|TRBV2
TGTGCCTACACAGCGAACACCGGGGAGCTGTTTTTT
CAYTANTGELFF
>15|NA|TRBJ1-1|NA|TRBV4-1
TGCGCCAGCAGCCAAGCTCAAGGACTGAACACTGAAGCTTTCTTT
CASSQAQGLNTEAFF
>17|NA|TRBJ2-6|NA|TRBV6-5
TGTGCCAGCAGTTACCCAGGCGATAGCTCTGGGGCCAACGTCCTGACTTTC
CASSYPGDSSGANVLTF
>13|few|TRBJ2-2|NA|TRBV6-2/TRBV6-3
TGTGCCGCCGACCGGGGGAACACCGGGGAGCTGTTTTTT
CAADRGNTGELFF
>20|NA|TRBJ2-5|NA|TRBV3-2
TGTGCCAGCAGCCAAGTTGTATCGACTAGCGGGAGCAGGGGCCAAGAGACCCAGTACTTC
CASSQVVSTSGSRGQETQYF
>14|many|TRBJ2-7|NA|TRBV30
TGTGCCTGGAGGAGCCCAGGGGCGGGCTACGAGCAGTACTTC
CAWRSPGAGYEQYF
>14|many|TRBJ2-7|TRBD1|TRBV28
TGTGCCAGCAGTTTACCGGACAGGCCATACGAGCAGTACTTC
CASSLPDRPYEQYF
>15|many|TRBJ1-6|NA|TRBV11-2
TGTGCCAGCAGCTTAGTCGTGGGGTTGAGTTCACCCCTCCACTTT
CASSLVVGLSSPLHF
>15|NA|TRBJ1-4|NA|TRBV5-5
TGTGCCAGCAGCTTGATCGGGGACGGCGTTGAAAAACTGTTTTTT
CASSLIGDGVEKLFF
>14|many|TRBJ2-7|TRBD1|TRBV11-2
TGTGCCAGCAGCTCAGAAGGGGGCTGGGACGAGCAGTACTTC
CASSSEGGWDEQYF
>16|few|TRBJ1-1|NA|TRBV5-5
TGTGCCAGCAGCTTGCCCCCGGACAGCTGGAACACTGAAGCTTTCTTT
CASSLPPDSWNTEAFF
>11|NA|TRBJ2-7|NA|TRBV20-1
TGCAGTGCTAGAGATCTAGGCGAGCAGTACTTC
CSARDLGEQYF
>15|many|TRBJ2-6|TRBD2|TRBV2
TGTGCCAGCAGCCGCGGGGGGGCTGGGGCCAACGTCCTGACTTTC
CASSRGGAGANVLTF
>13|NA|TRBJ2-7|NA|TRBV20-1
TGCAGTGCCGGAGAGGGGGGCCTCCACGAGCAGTACTTC
CSAGEGGLHEQYF